This note documents a single TCR beta chain sequence. The antigen is undetermined. Using a J-beta primer mix together with a sample-barcoded 5' primer, a second PCR was run for roughly 6 to 11 cycles. The template-switch adaptor, which had 12 random nucleotides, put a tag on each cDNA molecule. TCRdb re-called the 5' RACE reads through MiXCR, storing one row per CDR3 protein. The table includes fewer than 1.5 million distinct CDR3 sequences, 42% detected once. Trimming cost V 8 bases and J 5 bases; bases outside gene matches: 6. Looked up from germline, CDR1 is SNHLY and CDR2 is FYNNEI. CDR3 size: 13 residues. These data belong to a study of blood T cells in healthy people across ages. Overall study findings and caveats: The long-lived group displayed more naive CD4+ cells, plus higher diversity, than the aged donors did. A strong correlation was seen between TCR beta diversity and naive T cell percentage.

Sequenced input: blood. This sequence originates from a woman aged 18 to 35 in good health. V and J are TRBV2 and TRBJ2-4; 7 bases map to TRBD2. CDR3 loop: CASAIGGENIQYF. CDR3 coding DNA: TGTGCCAGCGCTATTGGGGGGGAAAACATTCAGTACTTC. The whole variable domain, remainder taken from reference TRBV2 and TRBJ2-4, is EPEVTQTPSHQVTQMGQEVILRCVPISNHLYFYWYRQILGQKVEFLVSFYNNEISEKSEIFDDQFSVERPDGSNFTLKIRSTKLEDSAMYFCASAIGGENIQYFGAGTRLSVL.